The next 25 T cell receptor beta chains were all read from a single sample in a study of cytomegalovirus exposure and HLA in healthy donors. PCR employed 60 Vbeta and 13 Jbeta primers. Measured with immunoSEQ multiplex PCR; TCRdb has only the in-frame clones, and not every one. This table has about 180,000 clones, about 78% appearing once. The sequenced sample consisted of PBMCs. Source of these receptors: a man aged 40-55 years in good health and CMV-seronegative.

The chain recombines TRBV9 with TRBJ2-7; possible D gene TRBD2, 5 bases. CDR3 length equals 14 residues. Trimming took off 2 bases at V and 0 bases at J, with 9 bases between the two ends. Germline V gives CDR1 SGDLS, CDR2 YYNGEE. In nucleotides, the CDR3 is TGTGCCAGCAGCGTCACCACTAGCTCCTACGAGCAGTACTTC. It translates to CASSVTTSSYEQYF.

The genes are TRBV6-5 and TRBJ1-1, with D perhaps matching TRBD1 (6 bases). From germline, CDR1 is MNHEY and CDR2 SVGAGI. Between the trimmed V and J ends, which lost 4 bases and 2 bases, there was a span of 11 bases. This CDR3 is built from 14 residues. The CDR3 DNA follows: TGTGCCAGCAGTTTACGGGGGGCAAACACTGAAGCTTTCTTT. It encodes CASSLRGANTEAFF.

The V and J genes are TRBV11-3 and TRBJ2-7; maybe TRBD2 (6 bases). This CDR3 has 15 amino acids. Germline V gene sequence: CDR1 SGHNT, CDR2 YENEEA. V was trimmed by 4 bases and J by 2 bases, leaving 15 bases between them. The CDR3 sequence: CASSSMGGGTYEQYF. CDR3 DNA: TGTGCCAGCAGCTCCATGGGGGGAGGAACCTACGAGCAGTACTTC.

This chain connects TRBV7-2 to TRBJ1-5, with D possibly being TRBD1 (5 bases). Trimming shortened V by 1 base and J by 1 base, and 14 bases separated the two germline ends. Germline CDR1 reads SGHTA; CDR2 reads FQGNSA. The CDR3 totals 17 residues. This chain's CDR3 is CASSLVQGSYSNQPQHF. Here the CDR3 DNA reads TGTGCCAGCAGCTTAGTTCAGGGATCCTACAGCAATCAGCCCCAGCATTTT.

The sample holds one count of this clone. V usage is TRBV9 and J usage is TRBJ2-2; D might be TRBD1 (5 bases). The CDR3 loop spans 15 amino acids. Per the germline V gene, CDR1 is SGDLS and CDR2 is YYNGEE. The V end lost 1 base, the J end lost 6 bases, and 13 bases lay between the germline ends. Here the CDR3 reads CASSVRTQPPGELFF. CDR3 DNA sequence: TGTGCCAGCAGCGTAAGGACACAGCCCCCCGGGGAGCTGTTTTTT.

This clone occurred a few times. This chain joins TRBV30 and TRBJ1-1; a weak D match, TRBD1 (5 bases). V gave up 3 bases and J gave up 1 base, with 12 bases separating them. The germline CDR1 and CDR2 sequences are GTSNPN and SVGIG (reference sequence). This CDR3 is built from 14 residues. The CDR3 DNA reads TGTGCCTGGAGGGGCGGGGCGGGGAACACTGAAGCTTTCTTT. This codes for CAWRGGAGNTEAFF. Combining the CDR3 with reference TRBV30 and TRBJ1-1 gives the whole variable domain SQTIHQWPATLVQPVGSPLSLECTVEGTSNPNLYWYRQAAGRGLQLLFYSVGIGQISSEVPQNLSASRPQDRQFILSSKKLLLSDSGFYLCAWRGGAGNTEAFFGQGTRLTVV.

This clone is a singleton in its sample. This chain links TRBV6-5 with TRBJ1-3; D is undetermined. Deletions cut 6 bases from V and 7 bases from J, with 19 bases between. CDR1 is MNHEY and CDR2 is SVGAGI in the germline V gene. The CDR3 has 15 amino acids. CDR3 residues: CASRLDYEARNTIYF. The CDR3 DNA is TGTGCCAGCAGACTCGACTACGAGGCGAGGAACACCATATATTTT.

This chain links TRBV7-2 with TRBJ2-5; 7 nucleotides agree with TRBD2. Germline values: CDR1 SGHTA, CDR2 FQGNSA. Trimming removed 5 bases from V and 1 base from J; junction bases left unmatched: 7. This CDR3 is 15 amino acids long. DNA for the CDR3: TGTGCCAGCAGCCCGCTGCGACTAGCCCAAGAGACCCAGTACTTC. This encodes CASSPLRLAQETQYF.

J is TRBJ1-2 and V is TRBV19, with a tentative D call TRBD1 (6 bases). This CDR3 has 15 residues. CDR1 is LNHDA, CDR2 SQIVND, per germline (reference sequence). V was cut by 9 bases and J by 2 bases, with 19 bases left in between. The CDR3 nucleotides read TGTGCCAGCAGGAGAGTCACTGACAGGAACTATGGCTACACCTTC. Protein: CASRRVTDRNYGYTF.

The chain couples TRBV7-2 to TRBJ2-7, with 7 positions matching TRBD1. The CDR3 has 13 residues. Germline CDR1 SGHTA, CDR2 FQGNSA. V trimming: 5 bases; J trimming: 2 bases; junction bases outside the gene matches: 3. The CDR3 sequence: CASSLQGTYEQYF. The CDR3 DNA is TGTGCCAGCAGCCTACAGGGGACCTACGAGCAGTACTTC.

Note on this clone: An end of the junction differs from the germline gene, which may be a read error. The V call is TRBV7-9, the J call TRBJ2-2, with 7 bases aligning to TRBD2. The CDR3 has 14 amino acids. Germline CDR1 is SEHNR and CDR2 is FQNEAQ (reference sequence). The CDR3 here is CSSSPGGGLGELFF. DNA for the CDR3: TGTTCCAGCAGCCCAGGCGGGGGTCTCGGGGAGCTGTTTTTT.

This chain links TRBV25-1 with TRBJ1-1, with D uncertain. Germline CDR1 and CDR2: MGHDK and SYGVNS. This CDR3 has 13 residues. The V and J ends lost 4 bases and 4 bases respectively, with 10 bases between them. The chain's CDR3 is CASSVLLATEAFF. The DNA of the CDR3 is TGTGCCAGCAGTGTACTGCTAGCCACTGAAGCTTTCTTT.

J is TRBJ2-5 and V is TRBV18, with 7 bases aligning to TRBD2. The tail of the sequence fits TRBJ2-7 better, so the J call may be wrong. CDR1 KGHSH and CDR2 LQKENI come from the germline V gene. The length of the CDR3 is 16 residues. CDR3 DNA: TGTGCCAGCTCACCAGGGTCAGGGAGGGATTCTTACGAGCAGTACTTC. Its translation is CASSPGSGRDSYEQYF.

The gene calls are TRBV19 and TRBJ2-7; 9 bases align to TRBD2. The CDR3 spans 14 residues. The germline V gene has CDR1 LNHDA and CDR2 SQIVND (reference sequence). The trim removed 6 bases at V and 5 bases at J, leaving 8 bases unmatched. CDR3 in amino acids: CASRGGGRVDEQYF. Written as DNA, the CDR3 is TGTGCCAGTAGGGGTGGCGGGAGGGTCGACGAGCAGTACTTC.

The table lists this clone with a count of one. The V gene is TRBV7-6, the J gene TRBJ1-6; D remains unclear. Germline V gene lookup returns CDR1 SGHVS and CDR2 FNYEAQ. The CDR3 runs to 15 residues. Deletions cut 3 bases from V and 4 bases from J, with 10 bases between. DNA for the CDR3: TGTGCCAGCAGCTTGGGGTCGGGGTATAATTCACCCCTCCACTTT. Amino acids: CASSLGSGYNSPLHF. Drawing the rest from reference TRBV7-6 and TRBJ1-6, the complete variable domain is GAGVSQSPRYKVTKRGQDVALRCDPISGHVSLYWYRQALGQGPEFLTYFNYEAQQDKSGLPNDRFSAERPEGSISTLTIQRTEQRDSAMYRCASSLGSGYNSPLHFGNGTRLTVT.

This clone was observed once. This chain joins TRBV29-1 and TRBJ1-1; D gene ambiguous. V was shortened by 6 bases and J by 0 bases, with 11 bases between the two germline ends. The CDR3 is 13 residues long. In germline, CDR1 is SQVTM, CDR2 ANQGSEA. The CDR3 nucleotides are TGCAGCGTCGATAACAGATTGAACACTGAAGCTTTCTTT. It encodes CSVDNRLNTEAFF.

Remarks on this clone: The junction shows a germline mismatch at one end, possibly a read error. The chain couples TRBV7-9 to TRBJ2-7, with D tentatively TRBD1 (6 bases). The CDR3 is 13 amino acids. Germline-derived CDR1 and CDR2 are SEHNR and FQNEAQ (reference sequence). The CDR3 loop is CSSSPQTGTEQYF. CDR3 coding DNA: TGTTCCAGCAGCCCACAAACAGGGACCGAGCAGTACTTC.

The V and J genes are TRBV18 and TRBJ2-7; D call uncertain. The V gene's germline CDR1 is KGHSH and CDR2 LQKENI. The CDR3 consists of 13 residues. Trimming took off 2 bases at V and 3 bases at J, with 8 bases between the two ends. The CDR3 bases are TGTGCCAGCTCACCAGGGCAGAACTACGAGCAGTACTTC. It is translated as CASSPGQNYEQYF.

This sequence joins TRBV10-3 and TRBJ2-7, with TRBD2 identical over 11 bases. The CDR3 contains 14 residues. The J segment lost 2 bases and the V segment lost 8 bases, leaving 5 bases of the junction unmatched. Germline assignment: CDR1 ENHRY and CDR2 SYGVKD. The CDR3 DNA follows: TGTGCCATCGCGAGACTAGCGGGGCCCTACGAGCAGTACTTC. It codes for CAIARLAGPYEQYF.

The rearrangement joins TRBV7-8 to TRBJ2-1; TRBD1 is a possible D gene (5 bases). Deletions cut 2 bases from V and 2 bases from J, with 19 bases between. The CDR3 is 18 amino acids. CDR1 and CDR2 (germline): SGHVS, FQNEAQ. CDR3 residues: CASSLRRQDIFAYNEQFF. The CDR3 DNA is TGTGCCAGCAGCTTACGTCGGCAGGACATCTTCGCCTACAATGAGCAGTTCTTC. Variable domain in full (rest from reference TRBV7-8 and TRBJ2-1): GAGVSQSPRYKVAKRGQDVALRCDPISGHVSLFWYQQALGQGPEFLTYFQNEAQLDKSGLPSDRFFAERPEGSVSTLKIQRTQQEDSAVYLCASSLRRQDIFAYNEQFFGPGTRLTVL.

This clone was counted only a few times. The chain recombines TRBV7-2 with TRBJ2-7, with D hard to call. This CDR3 contains 14 residues. Trimming shortened V by 0 bases and J by 5 bases, and 11 bases separated the two germline ends. The germline V gene encodes CDR1 SGHTA and CDR2 FQGNSA. CDR3 sequence reads: CASSLASGHHEQYF. CDR3 DNA sequence: TGTGCCAGCAGCTTAGCGTCAGGTCACCACGAGCAGTACTTC.

The rearrangement links TRBV30 to TRBJ1-5; 7 bases map to TRBD1. V lost 1 base to trimming and J lost 13 bases; unmatched junction nucleotides: 7. Looked up from germline, CDR1 is GTSNPN and CDR2 is SVGIG (reference sequence). The CDR3 covers 12 residues. Here the CDR3 reads CAWSGQGPGQHF. As DNA, the CDR3 is TGTGCCTGGAGTGGACAGGGTCCTGGGCAGCATTTT.

The chain is built from TRBV30 and TRBJ1-1; D is unresolved. The CDR3 runs 13 residues. Germline lookup yields CDR1 GTSNPN and CDR2 SVGIG (reference sequence). V was trimmed by 3 bases and J by 7 bases, leaving 15 bases between them. The CDR3 nucleotides are TGTGCCTGGAGAGCCCCCGGGGAATATGAAGCTTTCTTT. Amino acids: CAWRAPGEYEAFF.

The chain carries TRBV16 and TRBJ1-5; tentatively, D is TRBD1 (5 bases). This CDR3 has 15 residues. The V gene's germline CDR1 is KGHSY and CDR2 FQNENV. Trimming cost V 0 bases and J 6 bases, with 12 bases left between them. CDR3 sequence: CASSQSLQGVQPQHF. The DNA for the CDR3 is TGTGCCAGCAGCCAATCACTTCAGGGCGTTCAGCCCCAGCATTTT.

In its sample, this clone was seen a few times. This sequence joins TRBV7-2 and TRBJ2-5; the match to TRBD2 covers 7 bases. The CDR3 contains 16 residues. Germline V gene sequence: CDR1 SGHTA, CDR2 FQGNSA. The J segment lost 1 base and the V segment lost 1 base, leaving 6 bases of the junction unmatched. In DNA form, the CDR3 reads TGTGCCAGCAGCTTAGGGGGGGGGAGGTCCCAAGAGACCCAGTACTTC. Translating gives CASSLGGGRSQETQYF. Looking up the rest from reference TRBV7-2 and TRBJ2-5 gives the full variable domain: GAGVSQSPSNKVTEKGKDVELRCDPISGHTALYWYRQSLGQGLEFLIYFQGNSAPDKSGLPSDRFSAERTGGSVSTLTIQRTQQEDSAVYLCASSLGGGRSQETQYFGPGTRLLVL.